Presented here are 3 T cell receptor beta chains from one specimen sequenced in a study of ipilimumab plus nivolumab after autologous stem cell transplantation. Only in-frame clones appear in the TCRdb table, and some are missing; sequencing was by immunoSEQ multiplex PCR. Of some 15,000 clones detected, approximately 78% appear once; the ten largest clones hold approximately 20%. The source material was PBMCs, sampled in a trial of ipilimumab plus nivolumab as post-transplant consolidation. The source is a male donor with diffuse large B-cell lymphoma.

This rearrangement joins TRBV7-9 to TRBJ2-7; TRBD2 matches at 7 bases. This CDR3 comprises 13 residues. CDR1 is SEHNR and CDR2 is FQNEAQ in the germline V gene (reference sequence). V was clipped by 5 bases and J by 6 bases; unmatched bases: 7. The CDR3 nucleotides are TGTGCCAGCAGCGGGGGGGACGTAGGCGAGCAGTACTTC. This sequence encodes CASSGGDVGEQYF.

The chain recombines TRBV13 with TRBJ2-3; no definite D call. This CDR3 is built from 16 residues. Between the trimmed V and J ends, which lost 5 bases and 3 bases, there was a span of 18 bases. Germline CDR1 is PRHDT and CDR2 is FYEKMQ (reference sequence). As DNA, the CDR3 is TGTGCCAGCAGCACGAGGCTCCGGGCCACGACAGATACGCAGTATTTT. The encoded protein is CASSTRLRATTDTQYF.

The chain employs TRBV7-6 and TRBJ2-1, with no clear D. Trimming took off 5 bases at V and 8 bases at J, with 19 bases between the two ends. This CDR3 region has 15 residues. Looked up from germline, CDR1 is SGHVS and CDR2 is FNYEAQ. For the CDR3, the DNA is TGTGCCAGCAGCCCCTCGGGTGACCCCTCCGATGAGCAGTTCTTC. It codes for CASSPSGDPSDEQFF.